The T cell receptor (beta chain) described here comes from a study of T cell responses to AZD1222 COVID-19 vaccine. The study's findings and limits: Donors were mostly white British, more females; clonal diversity possibly underestimated. Reportedly, close to half of spike-specific TCRs are directed against unmutated variant regions. Spike-specific TCR breadth and depth were elevated following two AZD1222 doses.

Germline V gene sequence: CDR1 LNHDA, CDR2 SQIVND (reference sequence). The CDR3 runs to 13 residues. V shed 3 bases and J 4 bases; nucleotides not matched to a gene: 3. A remark on this clone: Its antigen remains unidentified.

Clones were sequenced by immunoSEQ multiplex PCR, and TCRdb holds only the in-frame ones, with some missing. Here the sample spans around 180,000 clones, under 95% being singletons. The clonotype comes from an adult who received the AZD1222 COVID-19 vaccine. The chain combines TRBV19 with TRBJ2-7; 7 nucleotides match TRBD1. The starting material was peripheral blood, obtained 28 days after the second AZD1222 dose. The CDR3 nucleotides are TGTGCCAGTAGTATGCTCAGGGGGTACGAGCAGTACTTC. Its translation is CASSMLRGYEQYF.